Here is one TCR beta chain with its context. Antigen specificity is unknown. This record comes from a study of post-analysis software for immune sequencing data. Study-level background: Patients with relapsing-remitting, secondary progressive and progressive-relapsing multiple sclerosis courses were all represented.

cDNA libraries of TCR beta carried unique molecular identifiers. Input populations of about 0.9 to 10 million T cells gave rise to approximately 480,000 cDNA molecules. TCRdb ran MiXCR on the PCR reads and lists one entry per CDR3 protein. The table shows around 200,000 distinct CDR3 sequences, with approximately 29% occurring only once. General study points: Samples made in the same batch grouped tightly together by F measure. Patients had higher frequencies than controls of roughly five TRBV segments, including TRBV5-6, TRBV5-1 and TRBV20-1. There was significantly lower normalized Chao1 diversity in multiple sclerosis patients than in controls.

This CDR3 is 13 amino acids long. Germline CDR1 and CDR2: SQVTM and ANQGSEA. Trimming pared 6 bases from V and 6 bases from J, leaving 14 bases between. The V call is TRBV29-1, the J call TRBJ2-2; TRBD1 is a possible D gene (7 bases). Input material: blood. The TCR originated in a girl aged 2 to 17 with multiple sclerosis. In DNA, the CDR3 is TGCAGCGTGTGTGACAGGGAGGCCGGGGAGCTGTTTTTT. Protein: CSVCDREAGELFF.